Listed below are T cell receptor beta chains from one sample, sequenced in a study of T cells in tumors after PD-1 blockade. Libraries were prepared by immunoSEQ multiplex PCR; TCRdb keeps only in-frame clonotypes and omits some of them. Among tens of thousands of clones listed, 65% to 80% were seen once. This material consisted of PBMCs, taken before anti-PD-1 therapy. The receptor set was obtained from a human donor with advanced basal cell or squamous cell carcinoma (not recorded which). Each CDR3 is given with its conserved first and last residue. D genes are given only for firm matches. Clone size is shown for a subset of rows, as once, few, many or a class of expanded clone.

d_call clone_size j_call v_call cdr3_aa cdr3_nt
. . TRBJ2-1 TRBV3-1/TRBV3-2 CASSQEQRNRQSEQFF TGTGCCAGCAGCCAAGAGCAACGGAACCGACAATCTGAGCAGTTCTTC
. . TRBJ1-1 TRBV6-5 CASSRIGGNTEAFF TGTGCCAGCAGCAGAATCGGGGGGAACACTGAAGCTTTCTTT
. . TRBJ1-2 TRBV9 CASSVAGVHYGYTF TGTGCCAGCAGCGTGGCAGGTGTGCACTATGGCTACACCTTC
TRBD1 . TRBJ1-6 TRBV9 CASSSTGPWSPLHF TGTGCCAGCAGCTCGACAGGGCCTTGGTCACCCCTCCACTTT
. . TRBJ2-3 TRBV7-2 CASSPPDDGTDTQYF TGTGCCAGCAGCCCTCCTGACGATGGGACAGATACGCAGTATTTT
. . TRBJ2-2 TRBV9 CASSVAGQIGTGELFF TGTGCCAGCAGCGTAGCGGGGCAGATCGGCACCGGGGAGCTGTTTTTT
TRBD1 . TRBJ1-1 TRBV9 CASSQGQLNTEAFF TGTGCCAGCTCCCAGGGACAGTTGAACACTGAAGCTTTCTTT
TRBD1 . TRBJ2-7 TRBV20-1 CSASPGTGTYEQYF TGCAGTGCTAGTCCCGGGACAGGGACCTACGAGCAGTACTTC
. few TRBJ1-6 TRBV28 CASSLSGGAPLHF TGTGCCAGCAGTTTATCTGGGGGTGCACCCCTCCACTTT
TRBD1 . TRBJ1-2 TRBV28 CASRPGQASNYGYTF TGTGCCAGCAGACCGGGACAGGCCTCTAACTATGGCTACACCTTC
. . TRBJ2-6 TRBV9 CASSVAIRGGANVLTF TGTGCCAGCAGCGTAGCTATAAGGGGTGGGGCCAACGTCCTGACTTTC
TRBD2 . TRBJ2-1 TRBV19 CASSHGLAGVYNEQFF TGTGCCAGTAGCCATGGACTAGCGGGGGTCTACAATGAGCAGTTCTTC
TRBD2 . TRBJ2-7 TRBV13 CASSPGAGGAIAYEQYF TGTGCCAGCAGCCCAGGGGCGGGGGGGGCGATAGCCTACGAGCAGTACTTC
. . TRBJ1-2 TRBV6-1 CASSYGGGLRGYTF TGTGCCAGCAGTTATGGCGGGGGATTGCGGGGCTACACCTTC
. . TRBJ2-3 TRBV21-1 CASRTPPGLASTYLPRDTQYF TGTGCCAGCAGAACGCCGCCCGGACTAGCGAGCACCTACCTCCCCCGAGATACGCAGTATTTT
. . TRBJ2-2 TRBV19 CASSILQGSGELFF TGTGCCAGTAGTATTTTACAGGGATCCGGGGAGCTGTTTTTT
. . TRBJ1-4 TRBV29-1 CSVYFPDRNREKLFF TGCAGCGTTTATTTTCCTGACAGGAACCGTGAAAAACTGTTTTTT
. once TRBJ1-3 TRBV5-1 CASSPGDGRPNSGNTIYF TGCGCCAGCAGCCCGGGGGACGGGCGCCCCAACTCTGGAAACACCATATATTTT
TRBD1 . TRBJ1-1 TRBV19 CASRTGRRDTEAFF TGTGCCAGTCGGACAGGGAGGAGAGACACTGAAGCTTTCTTT
. . TRBJ2-3 TRBV11-3 CASSLEVQGTADTQYF TGTGCCAGCAGCTTAGAGGTACAGGGTACTGCAGATACGCAGTATTTT
TRBD1 . TRBJ1-1 TRBV18 CASSQGGTNTEAFF TGTGCCAGCTCCCAGGGGGGGACGAACACTGAAGCTTTCTTT
. . TRBJ2-7 TRBV7-9 CASSLGGSFWEQYF TGTGCCAGCAGCTTAGGGGGGAGTTTTTGGGAGCAGTACTTC
TRBD2 . TRBJ2-5 TRBV5-1 CASSLGGTTETQYF TGCGCCAGCAGCTTGGGAGGGACTACAGAGACCCAGTACTTC
TRBD2 . TRBJ2-1 TRBV7-8 CASSYGGSGYHNEQFF TGTGCCAGCAGCTACGGGGGTAGCGGGTACCACAATGAGCAGTTCTTC
. . TRBJ1-4 TRBV9 CASSPRQTTNEKLFF TGTGCCAGCAGCCCCCGTCAGACAACTAATGAAAAACTGTTTTTT
TRBD1 medium-sized TRBJ1-1 TRBV7-6 CASSSRGREEAFF TGTGCCAGCAGTTCCAGGGGGCGGGAAGAAGCTTTCTTT
. . TRBJ2-5 TRBV6-2/TRBV6-3 CASSSQLSSLETQYF TGTGCCAGCAGTTCCCAACTTAGCTCCCTAGAGACCCAGTACTTC
TRBD1 . TRBJ2-3 TRBV7-9 CASSPAGQATDTQYF TGTGCCAGCAGCCCTGCGGGACAGGCCACAGATACGCAGTATTTT
TRBD2 . TRBJ2-1 TRBV4-1 CASSRGTSGGLGEQFF TGCGCCAGCAGCCGCGGGACTAGCGGGGGCCTCGGTGAGCAGTTCTTC
. . TRBJ2-1 TRBV28 CASSPRMGQNNEQFF TGTGCCAGCAGTCCCCGGATGGGACAAAACAATGAGCAGTTCTTC
. . TRBJ2-3 TRBV4-1 CASSQDTQASLSNTQYF TGCGCCAGCAGCCAAGATACCCAAGCATCCTTATCTAATACGCAGTATTTT
TRBD1 . TRBJ2-2 TRBV9 CASTDRVNTGELFF TGTGCCAGCACCGACAGGGTTAACACCGGGGAGCTGTTTTTT
TRBD2 . TRBJ2-2 TRBV14 CASRETTSDTGELFF TGTGCCAGCAGGGAGACTACTAGCGACACCGGGGAGCTGTTTTTT
TRBD2 . TRBJ2-7 TRBV19 CASSPERTSGGYEQYF TGTGCCAGTAGTCCGGAGCGGACTAGCGGGGGCTACGAGCAGTACTTC
. . TRBJ1-2 TRBV5-1 CASSLGENYGYTF TGCGCCAGCAGCTTGGGAGAAAACTATGGCTACACCTTC
. . TRBJ2-1 TRBV7-2 CASSSQGRKSYNEQFF TGTGCCAGCAGCTCTCAGGGCCGGAAATCCTACAATGAGCAGTTCTTC
. . TRBJ2-7 TRBV12-3/TRBV12-4 CASSLVTYEQYF TGTGCCAGCAGTTTAGTGACCTACGAGCAGTACTTC